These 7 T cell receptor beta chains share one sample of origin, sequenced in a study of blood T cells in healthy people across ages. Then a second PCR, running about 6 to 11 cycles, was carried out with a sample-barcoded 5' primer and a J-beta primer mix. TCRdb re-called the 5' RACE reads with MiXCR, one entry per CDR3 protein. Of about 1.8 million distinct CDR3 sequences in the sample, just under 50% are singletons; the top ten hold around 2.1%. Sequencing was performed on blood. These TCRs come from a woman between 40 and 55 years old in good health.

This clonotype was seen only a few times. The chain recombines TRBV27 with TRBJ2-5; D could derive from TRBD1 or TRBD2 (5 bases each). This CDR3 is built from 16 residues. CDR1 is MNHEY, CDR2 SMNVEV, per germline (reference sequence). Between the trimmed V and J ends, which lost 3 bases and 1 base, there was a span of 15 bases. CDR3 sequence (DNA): TGTGCCAGCAGTTTTCTCCCCGAGGGGCCCCAAGAGACCCAGTACTTC. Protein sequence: CASSFLPEGPQETQYF.

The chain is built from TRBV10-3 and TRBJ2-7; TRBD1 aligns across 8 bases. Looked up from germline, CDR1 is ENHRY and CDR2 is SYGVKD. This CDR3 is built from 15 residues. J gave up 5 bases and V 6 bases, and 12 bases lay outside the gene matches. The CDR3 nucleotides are TGTGCCATCAGGGAGGGACAGGAGATCCCCCACGAGCAGTACTTC. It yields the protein CAIREGQEIPHEQYF.

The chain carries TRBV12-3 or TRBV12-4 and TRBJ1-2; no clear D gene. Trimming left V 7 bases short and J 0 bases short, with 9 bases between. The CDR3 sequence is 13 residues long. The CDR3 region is CASNALSNYGYTF. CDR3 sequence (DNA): TGTGCCAGCAACGCCCTGTCTAACTATGGCTACACCTTC.

As DNA, the CDR3 is TGTGCCAGCAGCCAAGCCGGCCGCACAGAAGAGACCCAGTACTTC. Translating it yields CASSQAGRTEETQYF. V and J are TRBV4-2 and TRBJ2-5; D is unresolved. Germline CDR1 is LGHNA and CDR2 is YNFKEQ. The length of the CDR3 is 15 residues. Trimming left V 1 base short and J 3 bases short, with 12 bases between.

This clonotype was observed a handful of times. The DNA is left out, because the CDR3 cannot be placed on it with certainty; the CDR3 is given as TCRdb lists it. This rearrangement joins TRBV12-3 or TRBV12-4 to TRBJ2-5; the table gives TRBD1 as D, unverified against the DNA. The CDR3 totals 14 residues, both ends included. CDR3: CASSSSGVRETQYF.

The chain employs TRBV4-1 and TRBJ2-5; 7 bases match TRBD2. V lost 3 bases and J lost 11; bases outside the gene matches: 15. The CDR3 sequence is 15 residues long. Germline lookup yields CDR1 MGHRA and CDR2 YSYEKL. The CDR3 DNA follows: TGCGCCAGCAGCCATGGGGGGGGTCCCCTCGATGAGCAGTACTTC. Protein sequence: CASSHGGGPLDEQYF.

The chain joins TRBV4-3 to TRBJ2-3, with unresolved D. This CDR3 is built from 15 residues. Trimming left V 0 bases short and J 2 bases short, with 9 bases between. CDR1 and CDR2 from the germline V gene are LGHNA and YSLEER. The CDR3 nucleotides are TGCGCCAGCAGCCAAGATTGGCGCAACACAGATACGCAGTATTTT. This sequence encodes CASSQDWRNTDTQYF.